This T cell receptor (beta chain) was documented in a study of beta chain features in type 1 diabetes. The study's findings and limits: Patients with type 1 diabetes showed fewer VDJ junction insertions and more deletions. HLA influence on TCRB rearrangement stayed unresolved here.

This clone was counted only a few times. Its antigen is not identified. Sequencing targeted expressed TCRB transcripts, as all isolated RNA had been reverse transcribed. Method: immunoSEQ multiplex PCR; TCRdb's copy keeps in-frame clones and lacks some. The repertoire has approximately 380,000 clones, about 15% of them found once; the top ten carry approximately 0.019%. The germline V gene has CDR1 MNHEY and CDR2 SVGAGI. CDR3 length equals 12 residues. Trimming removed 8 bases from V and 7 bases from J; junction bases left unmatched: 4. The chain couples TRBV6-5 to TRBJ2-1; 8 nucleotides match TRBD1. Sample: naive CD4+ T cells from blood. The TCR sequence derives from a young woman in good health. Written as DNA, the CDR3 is TGTGCCAGCCGGGACAGGCTGAATGAGCAGTTCTTC. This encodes CASRDRLNEQFF.